These 29 T cell receptor beta chains came from one sample sequenced in a study of CD8 T cells in ankylosing spondylitis. A single record per CDR3 protein comes from TCRdb applying MiXCR to the 5' RACE reads. Altogether around 250,000 distinct CDR3 sequences are present, around 10% being singletons, with the ten largest covering 6% to 7.5%. Material for sequencing was blood, either unsorted or a sorted T cell fraction (not recorded which). The source of these receptors is a male donor with ankylosing spondylitis or in good health (not recorded which).

This clonotype was detected many times. The chain has TRBV20-1 and TRBJ1-1; possibly TRBD1 for D (6 bases). Trimming removed 1 base from V and 1 base from J, with 13 bases in between. The germline gives CDR1 DFQATT, CDR2 SNEGSKA (reference sequence). The CDR3 consists of 15 residues. The CDR3 DNA reads TGCAGTGCTAGAGTCCCGGGACAATCGAACACTGAAGCTTTCTTT. It is translated as CSARVPGQSNTEAFF.

CDR3 sequence reads: CAISYPPERDEDTQYF. The CDR3 DNA reads as TGTGCCATCAGCTACCCCCCGGAGCGGGACGAAGATACGCAGTATTTT. The genes are TRBV10-3 and TRBJ2-3; 7 nucleotides agree with TRBD2. Trimming removed 6 bases from V and 5 bases from J; junction bases left unmatched: 14. The CDR3 is made up of 16 amino acids. Germline CDR1 and CDR2: ENHRY and SYGVKD.

This clonotype was observed many times. The chain is built from TRBV10-3 and TRBJ2-7; a weak D match, TRBD1 (5 bases). The CDR3 consists of 15 residues. V lost 3 bases to trimming and J lost 0 bases, with 12 bases between them. Germline loops: CDR1 ENHRY, CDR2 SYGVKD. The CDR3 sequence is CAISEGATSSYEQYF. The CDR3 region has the DNA TGTGCCATCAGTGAAGGGGCCACGAGCTCCTACGAGCAGTACTTC.

The chain is built from TRBV19 and TRBJ2-3, with D tentatively TRBD1 (6 bases). This CDR3 contains 14 residues. Trimming took 5 bases from V and 4 from J, leaving 13 bases between them. The germline CDR1 and CDR2 sequences are LNHDA and SQIVND (reference sequence). The CDR3 coding sequence is TGTGCCAGTAGTGTACAGGGCCCCCCAGATACGCAGTATTTT. As protein: CASSVQGPPDTQYF. Filled out from reference TRBV19 and TRBJ2-3, the complete variable domain reads DGGITQSPKYLFRKEGQNVTLSCEQNLNHDAMYWYRQDPGQGLRLIYYSQIVNDFQKGDIAEGYSVSREKKESFPLTVTSAQKNPTAFYLCASSVQGPPDTQYFGPGTRLTVL.

This clonotype was seen a few times. The chain recombines TRBV10-3 with TRBJ1-5; D gene ambiguous. Trimming took 6 bases from V and 0 from J, leaving 24 bases between them. Germline V gene sequence: CDR1 ENHRY, CDR2 SYGVKD. The CDR3 spans 19 residues. Written as DNA, the CDR3 is TGTGCCATCAGCTCCATGTGGGCGCGAATCAAGGATAGCAATCAGCCCCAGCATTTT. It specifies CAISSMWARIKDSNQPQHF.

This clonotype appeared many times. The chain combines TRBV12-3 or TRBV12-4 with TRBJ2-3; D gene unclear. The CDR3 runs 15 residues. The V end was cut by 6 bases, the J end by 0 bases, with 13 bases between. DNA for the CDR3: TGTGCCAGCAGCCTCGGGCGGCGGAGCACAGATACGCAGTATTTT. Protein product: CASSLGRRSTDTQYF.

This clonotype came up many times. The chain couples TRBV20-1 to TRBJ2-3, with D possibly TRBD1 on 6 matching bases. The germline CDR1 and CDR2 sequences are DFQATT and SNEGSKA (reference sequence). Trimming took off 1 base at V and 0 bases at J, with 14 bases between the two ends. CDR3 size: 16 residues. CDR3: CSARARTATSTDTQYF. CDR3 in DNA: TGCAGTGCTAGAGCCAGGACAGCAACTAGCACAGATACGCAGTATTTT.

The sample holds a few counts of this clonotype. The chain links TRBV5-1 to TRBJ2-5; unclear D gene. Trimming stripped 1 base from V and 5 bases from J, with 12 bases between. Germline values: CDR1 SGHRS, CDR2 YFSETQ. CDR3 length equals 14 residues. The chain's CDR3 is CASSLKSVWETQYF. In DNA, the CDR3 is TGCGCCAGCAGCTTGAAGTCCGTCTGGGAGACCCAGTACTTC.

This clonotype was seen many times. The chain's CDR3 is CATSGGSGTGAGQPQHF. In DNA, the CDR3 is TGTGCCACCAGCGGGGGATCCGGGACAGGGGCTGGACAGCCCCAGCATTTT. The chain uses TRBV24-1 and TRBJ1-5; 10 bases match TRBD1. V was pared by 7 bases and J by 7 bases, with 15 bases of the junction left unmatched. The CDR3 is made up of 17 amino acids. Germline loops: CDR1 KGHDR, CDR2 SFDVKD.

This clonotype turned up a few times. The gene calls are TRBV5-1 and TRBJ2-5, with a weak D call TRBD1 (6 bases). The CDR3 length is 13 residues. Trimming shortened V by 3 bases and J by 5 bases, and 11 bases separated the two germline ends. Germline V lookup: CDR1 SGHRS, CDR2 YFSETQ. In DNA, the CDR3 is TGCGCCAGCAGCTCCACAGGGATTGAGACCCAGTACTTC. Protein product: CASSSTGIETQYF.

This clonotype showed up just a few times. The chain uses TRBV5-6 and TRBJ2-4; D gene unclear. The CDR3 sequence is 16 residues long. Trimming removed 2 bases at V and 0 bases at J, with 12 bases between. The germline CDR1 and CDR2 sequences are SGHDT and YYEEEE. CDR3 DNA sequence: TGTGCCAGCAGCTTCAGGCCCCTGGGAGCCAAAAACATTCAGTACTTC. Translating it yields CASSFRPLGAKNIQYF.

At least ten counts were recorded for this clonotype. The chain carries TRBV5-1 and TRBJ2-3; D perhaps matches TRBD2 (5 bases). Germline lookup yields CDR1 SGHRS and CDR2 YFSETQ. The V gene lost 3 bases and the J gene lost 1 base, with 12 bases spanning the gap. The CDR3 contains 15 residues. The CDR3 is CASSSEAGGTDTQYF. For the CDR3, the DNA is TGCGCCAGCAGCTCGGAGGCAGGCGGCACAGATACGCAGTATTTT.

As DNA, the CDR3 is TGTGCCAGTAGTATAGATGGCGGGAAAACCTACTACGAGCAGTACTTC. Its translation: CASSIDGGKTYYEQYF. The V gene is TRBV19, the J gene TRBJ2-7; possible D gene TRBD2, 6 bases. Looked up from germline, CDR1 is LNHDA and CDR2 is SQIVND (reference sequence). V lost 0 bases to trimming and J lost 3 bases, with 15 bases between them. There are 16 residues in the CDR3.

This clonotype was found many times. CDR3 sequence reads: CASSLDGGDYNEQFF. CDR3 DNA: TGCGCCAGCAGCTTGGACGGGGGGGACTACAATGAGCAGTTCTTC. The rearrangement joins TRBV5-1 to TRBJ2-1, with 8 bases lining up with TRBD2. The CDR3 has 15 amino acids. The V gene end was trimmed by 0 bases and the J gene end by 3 bases; junction bases not matched to a gene: 2. In germline, CDR1 is SGHRS, CDR2 YFSETQ.

The chain employs TRBV18 and TRBJ2-3, with D unresolved. The germline V gene encodes CDR1 KGHSH and CDR2 LQKENI. This CDR3 comprises 14 residues. The V gene lost 2 bases and the J gene lost 4 bases, with 10 bases spanning the gap. CDR3 in DNA: TGTGCCAGCTCACCATCAGGTGTAGCAGATACGCAGTATTTT. As protein: CASSPSGVADTQYF. Full variable domain (missing parts from reference TRBV18 and TRBJ2-3): NAGVMQNPRHLVRRRGQEARLRCSPMKGHSHVYWYRQLPEEGLKFMVYLQKENIIDESGMPKERFSAEFPKEGPSILRIQQVVRGDSAAYFCASSPSGVADTQYFGPGTRLTVL.

This clonotype has ten or more counts. The V gene is TRBV6-1, the J gene TRBJ1-6; 7 positions agree with TRBD1. J gave up 6 bases and V 8 bases, and 7 bases lay outside the gene matches. Germline V gives CDR1 MNHNS, CDR2 SASEGT. This CDR3 has 14 residues. The CDR3 region is CASGFSGGNSPLHF. CDR3 nucleotide sequence: TGTGCCAGCGGATTCTCAGGGGGTAATTCACCCCTCCACTTT.

This clonotype was recorded at least ten times. The rearrangement links TRBV12-3 or TRBV12-4 to TRBJ1-1; the match to TRBD1 covers 7 bases. This CDR3 region has 15 residues. Trimming removed 5 bases from V and 4 bases from J; junction bases left unmatched: 10. The CDR3 here is CASSPLRAGGTEAFF. DNA of the CDR3: TGTGCCAGCAGTCCACTCAGGGCAGGGGGCACTGAAGCTTTCTTT.

In its sample, this clonotype was seen a few times. J is TRBJ2-7 and V is TRBV27, with 7 bases identical to TRBD2. Trimming removed 4 bases from V and 2 bases from J; junction bases left unmatched: 8. The CDR3 consists of 15 residues. The germline V gene has CDR1 MNHEY and CDR2 SMNVEV (reference sequence). The CDR3 DNA sequence: TGTGCCAGCAGTTCCCCCCGGGGGGAAACCTACGAGCAGTACTTC. This gives the protein CASSSPRGETYEQYF.

This clonotype was observed a handful of times. The chain joins TRBV7-9 to TRBJ2-3; D uncertain. Trimming shortened V by 1 base and J by 4 bases, and 9 bases separated the two germline ends. The CDR3 loop spans 14 amino acids. Per the germline V gene, CDR1 is SEHNR and CDR2 is FQNEAQ (reference sequence). CDR3 nucleotide sequence: TGTGCCAGCAGCTTAGTGGGTGGGGCAGATACGCAGTATTTT. Translating it yields CASSLVGGADTQYF.

Points on this clonotype: A clone one base away is much larger, so this may be a read error. The CDR3 reads CASSPGFREYEQLF. DNA of the CDR3: TGTGCCAGCAGCCCGGGGTTTAGGGAGTATGAGCAGCTCTTC. V is TRBV12-3 or TRBV12-4 and J is TRBJ2-1; D is perhaps TRBD2 (5 bases). This CDR3 region has 14 residues.

The table lists this clonotype with many counts. V and J are TRBV4-2 and TRBJ2-1; TRBD1 or TRBD2 may be the D gene (5 bases each). Germline-derived CDR1 and CDR2 are LGHNA and YNFKEQ. CDR3 length: 16 amino acids. Between the trimmed V and J ends, which lost 0 bases and 7 bases, there was a span of 16 bases. This CDR3 reads CASSQDSDKGPNEQFF. The CDR3 DNA reads TGTGCCAGCAGCCAAGATTCGGACAAGGGACCAAATGAGCAGTTCTTC.

This clonotype was detected a few times. The genes are TRBV5-1 and TRBJ1-5; possible D gene TRBD1, 6 bases. Per the germline V gene, CDR1 is SGHRS and CDR2 is YFSETQ. The CDR3 loop spans 14 amino acids. V was trimmed by 3 bases and J by 2 bases, leaving 9 bases between them. The CDR3 sequence: CASSYREGNQPQHF. CDR3 nucleotide sequence: TGCGCCAGCAGCTACAGGGAGGGCAATCAGCCCCAGCATTTT.

This clonotype was recorded at least ten times. The chain employs TRBV20-1 and TRBJ1-1, with D perhaps matching TRBD1 (6 bases). Germline CDR1 reads DFQATT; CDR2 reads SNEGSKA (reference sequence). Trimming stripped 3 bases from V and 3 bases from J, with 14 bases between. The CDR3 covers 14 residues. The CDR3 coding sequence is TGCAGTGCTAGCAAACAGGGCCCGGACACTGAAGCTTTCTTT. Protein: CSASKQGPDTEAFF.

The chain joins TRBV20-1 to TRBJ2-3, with D possibly TRBD1 on 7 matching bases. V lost 6 bases, J lost 7 bases, and 14 bases lay in between. Per the germline V gene, CDR1 is DFQATT and CDR2 is SNEGSKA (reference sequence). This CDR3 is built from 12 residues. The CDR3 is CSAKPGGNTQYF. In nucleotides, the CDR3 is TGCAGTGCCAAGCCAGGGGGGAATACGCAGTATTTT.

This clonotype has a count of ten or more. The J gene is TRBJ2-7, the V gene TRBV5-1; D is uncertain. Trimming left V 0 bases short and J 3 bases short, with 10 bases between. The CDR3 sequence is 14 residues long. Germline V lookup: CDR1 SGHRS, CDR2 YFSETQ. The CDR3 protein is CASSLAFRNYEQYF. For the CDR3, the DNA is TGCGCCAGCAGCTTGGCGTTCAGGAACTACGAGCAGTACTTC.

The genes are TRBV4-1 and TRBJ2-7; 9 nucleotides align to TRBD1. CDR3 length: 17 residues. In germline, CDR1 is MGHRA, CDR2 YSYEKL. V lost 0 bases to trimming and J lost 2 bases; unmatched junction nucleotides: 8. The CDR3 sequence: CASSQDFYRTGAYEQYF. CDR3 nucleotide sequence: TGCGCCAGCAGCCAAGATTTCTATCGGACAGGGGCCTACGAGCAGTACTTC.

The table lists this clonotype with many counts. The genes are TRBV12-3 or TRBV12-4 and TRBJ2-5; D unresolved. Deletions cut 4 bases from V and 4 bases from J, with 7 bases between. This CDR3 has 12 residues. CDR3 DNA: TGTGCCAGCAGTTATAGGTTAGAGACCCAGTACTTC. Encoded protein: CASSYRLETQYF.

This clonotype came up many times. CDR3: CASSVEVGGPYNEQFF. The CDR3 DNA sequence: TGTGCCAGCAGCGTAGAGGTGGGAGGACCCTACAATGAGCAGTTCTTC. This rearrangement joins TRBV9 to TRBJ2-1, with D tentatively TRBD2 (6 bases). Germline V gives CDR1 SGDLS, CDR2 YYNGEE. The V gene lost 0 bases and the J gene lost 2 bases, with 12 bases spanning the gap. The CDR3 sequence is 16 residues long.

Notes on this clonotype: One junction end disagrees with the germline gene, perhaps due to a read error. The V and J genes are TRBV9 and TRBJ2-2; D may be TRBD2 (5 bases). The CDR3 length is 15 residues. The germline CDR1 and CDR2 sequences are SGDLS and YYNGEE. CDR3 in DNA: TGTGCCAGCGGCGTAGAGGCCGGGGTTACCGGGGAGCTGTTTTTT. This gives the protein CASGVEAGVTGELFF.